This entry lists 12 T cell receptor beta chains sequenced from one sample in a study of T cell responses to AZD1222 COVID-19 vaccine. The repertoire was sequenced with immunoSEQ multiplex PCR; TCRdb's copy has only in-frame clones and lacks some. The data contain 130,000 or so clones, over 90% of them singletons. The sequenced sample was peripheral blood, obtained on day 0 of AZD1222 vaccination. Every receptor here comes from an adult in good health.

The chain couples TRBV10-3 to TRBJ1-1, with 7 bases aligning to TRBD1. V lost 2 bases to trimming and J lost 1 base; unmatched junction nucleotides: 7. CDR1 is ENHRY and CDR2 is SYGVKD in the germline V gene. The CDR3 contains 16 residues. CDR3 amino acids: CAISEAYRGRNTEAFF. The CDR3, as DNA: TGTGCCATCAGTGAGGCCTACAGGGGACGGAACACTGAAGCTTTCTTT.

The chain links TRBV11-1 to TRBJ1-1, with 10 positions matching TRBD1. V lost 6 bases to trimming and J lost 2 bases; unmatched junction nucleotides: 6. This CDR3 contains 15 residues. Germline CDR1 SGHAT, CDR2 FQDESV (reference sequence). CDR3 coding DNA: TGTGCCAGCAGACGATCGACAGGGGGCAACACTGAAGCTTTCTTT. The encoded protein is CASRRSTGGNTEAFF.

The gene calls are TRBV7-8 and TRBJ1-5, with D perhaps matching TRBD1 (5 bases). CDR1 is SGHVS and CDR2 is FQNEAQ in the germline V gene. V lost 6 bases, J lost 2 bases, and 14 bases lay in between. This CDR3 contains 15 residues. CDR3 region: CASSPRVMGNQPQHF. The DNA of the CDR3 is TGTGCCAGCAGTCCCAGGGTAATGGGCAATCAGCCCCAGCATTTT.

CDR3 sequence: CATKERTDTQYF. CDR3 bases: TGTGCCACAAAAGAGCGGACAGATACGCAGTATTTT. The rearrangement links TRBV11-3 to TRBJ2-3; D is perhaps TRBD2 (5 bases). This CDR3 has 12 amino acids. V was pared by 10 bases and J by 3 bases, with 11 bases between. Looked up from germline, CDR1 is SGHNT and CDR2 is YENEEA.

The chain uses TRBV5-1 and TRBJ2-7; no clear D gene. The CDR3 has 13 amino acids. The ends were cut back, 0 bases at V and 1 base at J, with 5 bases in the middle. Per germline, CDR1 SGHRS and CDR2 YFSETQ. DNA for the CDR3: TGCGCCAGCAGCTTGGATCGGTCCTACGAGCAGTACTTC. Translation gives CASSLDRSYEQYF.

The chain uses TRBV5-5 and TRBJ1-5, with 8 bases matching TRBD1. The CDR3 loop spans 16 amino acids. V was pared by 4 bases and J by 4 bases, with 10 bases of the junction left unmatched. Germline V lookup: CDR1 SGHKS, CDR2 YYEKEE (reference sequence). CDR3 DNA sequence: TGTGCCAGCAGCACAGGCAGGGGGCAGGGGAATCAGCCCCAGCATTTT. Amino acids: CASSTGRGQGNQPQHF.

Written as DNA, the CDR3 is TGTGCCAGCAGCTTAGGAGGCGTTTACAATGAGCAGTTCTTC. Amino acids: CASSLGGVYNEQFF. This chain uses TRBV5-4 with TRBJ2-1, with a possible D match to TRBD2 (5 bases). Germline CDR1 and CDR2: SGHNT and YYREEE (reference sequence). V was pared by 2 bases and J by 4 bases, with 10 bases between. The CDR3 loop spans 14 amino acids. Supplemented by reference TRBV5-4 and TRBJ2-1, the full variable domain reads ETGVTQSPTHLIKTRGQQVTLRCSSQSGHNTVSWYQQALGQGPQFIFQYYREEENGRGNFPPRFSGLQFPNYSSELNVNALELDDSALYLCASSLGGVYNEQFFGPGTRLTVL.

The chain is built from TRBV2 and TRBJ1-3; no firm D call. This CDR3 is built from 16 residues. Trimming left V 7 bases short and J 0 bases short, with 16 bases between. The V gene's germline CDR1 is SNHLY and CDR2 FYNNEI. This chain's CDR3 is CASTQTAFYSGNTIYF. CDR3 nucleotide sequence: TGTGCCAGCACCCAAACAGCTTTTTACTCTGGAAACACCATATATTTT.

This rearrangement joins TRBV6-2 or TRBV6-3 to TRBJ1-1, with TRBD1 as a possible D gene (6 bases). Germline V gene data show CDR1 as MNHEY and CDR2 as SVGEGT. This CDR3 region has 16 residues. The V and J ends lost 0 bases and 1 base respectively, with 12 bases between them. The DNA for the CDR3 is TGTGCCAGCAGTTACTCCGAAGGGGGTTGGAACACTGAAGCTTTCTTT. It specifies CASSYSEGGWNTEAFF.

The count of this clone is one. The V and J genes are TRBV9 and TRBJ2-1, with 10 bases matching TRBD2. J gave up 8 bases and V 4 bases, and 6 bases lay outside the gene matches. The CDR3 contains 14 residues. Germline CDR1 reads SGDLS; CDR2 reads YYNGEE. CDR3 DNA: TGTGCCAGCAGCCCTCCAACTAGCGGGGATGAGCAGTTCTTC. Amino acid sequence: CASSPPTSGDEQFF.

V and J are TRBV18 and TRBJ1-3, with D perhaps TRBD1 (6 bases). Deletions cut 4 bases from V and 0 bases from J, with 16 bases between. This CDR3 contains 17 residues. Germline V gene lookup returns CDR1 KGHSH and CDR2 LQKENI. DNA of the CDR3: TGTGCCAGCTCACTTGCCGGGACAAAGAACTCTGGAAACACCATATATTTT. This sequence encodes CASSLAGTKNSGNTIYF.

CDR3 in DNA: TGTGCTAGTGGATTACAGGGGGTTGAAGAAAAACTGTTTTTT. Translation: CASGLQGVEEKLFF. The chain carries TRBV12-5 and TRBJ1-4; 8 positions agree with TRBD1. Trimming cost V 6 bases and J 8 bases; bases outside gene matches: 8. CDR1 and CDR2 (germline): LGHNT, FRNRAP. The CDR3 has 14 amino acids.